This T cell receptor (beta chain) was identified in a study of blood T cell repertoires in COVID-19. Study overall: Material from acute and convalescent COVID-19 was sourced from the United States, Italy and Spain. The cDNA or gDNA used as material had been derived from T cells, B-cell-depleted T cells, or PBMCs.

In the authors' workflow: Using reference gene primer amplification, nucleated cell counts were estimated. Measured with immunoSEQ multiplex PCR; TCRdb has only the in-frame clones, and not every one. Clone size and the V and J calls come from that table; the DNA yielded D and trimming. This table holds roughly 80,000 clones, roughly nine tenths found once. Per germline, CDR1 SGHDT and CDR2 YYEEEE. Trimming at V came to 1 base and at J to 3 bases, leaving 2 bases not matched to a gene. The CDR3 loop spans 16 amino acids. The sample consisted of peripheral blood. This TCR was recovered from a woman older than 75 with active or convalescent COVID-19. The chain carries TRBV5-6 and TRBJ2-3; 13 bases map to TRBD2. CDR3 loop: CASSLRTSGGTDTQYF. CDR3 coding DNA: TGTGCCAGCAGCTTGCGGACTAGCGGGGGAACAGATACGCAGTATTTT.